This T cell receptor (beta chain) came from a study of identical twins. Notes on the study in general: Invariant MAIT and iNKT cells are populations that could partly confound zero-insertion analyses. Out-of-frame beta chain sequences displayed weaker excess sharing between twins. Twin-shared out-of-frame alpha sequences were enriched for low generation probability.

Everyone who donated was a healthy Caucasian. One entry per CDR3 protein, called by TCRdb with MiXCR from the 5' RACE reads. Of around 490,000 distinct CDR3 sequences detected, approximately 16% appear once; the ten largest clones hold around 0.48%. In its sample, this clonotype was seen many times. Antigen specificity is unknown. The length of the CDR3 is 16 residues. V gave up 3 bases and J gave up 0 bases, with 12 bases separating them. These data also formed part of another study, on yellow fever vaccine responses in identical twins.

The sequenced sample was CD4+ T cells sorted from blood. The receptor was isolated from a young woman in good health. The rearrangement joins TRBV12-3 or TRBV12-4 to TRBJ2-1; no definite D call. The CDR3 reads CASSFFGQISYNEQFF. CDR3 coding DNA: TGTGCCAGCAGTTTTTTTGGGCAGATCTCCTACAATGAGCAGTTCTTC.